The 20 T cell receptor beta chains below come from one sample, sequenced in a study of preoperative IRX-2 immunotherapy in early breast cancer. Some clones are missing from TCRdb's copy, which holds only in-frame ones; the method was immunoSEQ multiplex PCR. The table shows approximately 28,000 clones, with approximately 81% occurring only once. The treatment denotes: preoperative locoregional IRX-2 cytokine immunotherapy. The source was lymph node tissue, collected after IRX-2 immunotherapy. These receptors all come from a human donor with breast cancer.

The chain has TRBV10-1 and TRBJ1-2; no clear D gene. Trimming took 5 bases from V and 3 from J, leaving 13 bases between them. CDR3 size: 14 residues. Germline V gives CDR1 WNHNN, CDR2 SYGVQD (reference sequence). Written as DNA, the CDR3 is TGCGCCAGCAGTTATCTCCTAACCTACTATGGCTACACCTTC. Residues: CASSYLLTYYGYTF.

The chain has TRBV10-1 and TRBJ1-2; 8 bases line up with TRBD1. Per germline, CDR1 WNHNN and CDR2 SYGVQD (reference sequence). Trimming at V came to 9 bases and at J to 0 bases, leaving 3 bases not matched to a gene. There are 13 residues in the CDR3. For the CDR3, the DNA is TGCGCCAGAGGACAGGGACCTAACTATGGCTACACCTTC. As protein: CARGQGPNYGYTF.

For the CDR3, the DNA is TGCGCCAGCAGTCAGGGGACTAGCGCGGACTATACAGATACGCAGTATTTT. It yields the protein CASSQGTSADYTDTQYF. V usage is TRBV10-1 and J usage is TRBJ2-3; 10 nucleotides line up with TRBD2. This CDR3 has 17 residues. Trimming at V came to 5 bases and at J to 3 bases, leaving 11 bases not matched to a gene. The germline V gene has CDR1 WNHNN and CDR2 SYGVQD (reference sequence).

The CDR3 here is CASSYRGSSEQYF. The CDR3 nucleotides read TGTGCCAGCAGCTACAGGGGTTCGTCCGAGCAGTACTTC. V usage is TRBV7-4 and J usage is TRBJ2-7, with TRBD1 matching 7 bases. This CDR3 has 13 amino acids. J gave up 6 bases and V 4 bases, and 6 bases lay outside the gene matches. From germline, CDR1 is SGHVT and CDR2 SQSDAQ. Filled out from reference TRBV7-4 and TRBJ2-7, the complete variable domain reads GAGVSQSPRYKVAKRGRDVALRCDSISGHVTLYWYRQTLGQGSEVLTYSQSDAQRDKSGRPSGRFSAERPERSVSTLKIQRTEQGDSAVYLCASSYRGSSEQYFGPGTRLTVT.

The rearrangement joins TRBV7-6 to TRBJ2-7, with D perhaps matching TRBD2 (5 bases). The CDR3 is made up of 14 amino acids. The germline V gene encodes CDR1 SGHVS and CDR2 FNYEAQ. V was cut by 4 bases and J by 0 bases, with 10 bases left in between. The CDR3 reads CASSSDSSSYEQYF. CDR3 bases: TGTGCCAGCAGCTCGGACTCAAGCTCCTACGAGCAGTACTTC.

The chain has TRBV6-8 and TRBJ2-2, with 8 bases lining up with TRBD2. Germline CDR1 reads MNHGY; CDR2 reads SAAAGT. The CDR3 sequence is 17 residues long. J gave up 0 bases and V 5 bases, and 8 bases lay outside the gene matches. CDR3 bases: TGTGCCAGCAGTATACCCGGACTAGCCGCGAACACCGGGGAGCTGTTTTTT. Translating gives CASSIPGLAANTGELFF.

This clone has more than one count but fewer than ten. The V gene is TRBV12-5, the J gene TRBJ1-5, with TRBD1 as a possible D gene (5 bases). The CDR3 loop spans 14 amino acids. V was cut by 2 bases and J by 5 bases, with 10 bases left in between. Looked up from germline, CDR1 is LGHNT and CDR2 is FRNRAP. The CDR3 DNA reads TGTGCTAGTGGTTTGATCTCGGGGGATCAGCCCCAGCATTTT. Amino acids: CASGLISGDQPQHF.

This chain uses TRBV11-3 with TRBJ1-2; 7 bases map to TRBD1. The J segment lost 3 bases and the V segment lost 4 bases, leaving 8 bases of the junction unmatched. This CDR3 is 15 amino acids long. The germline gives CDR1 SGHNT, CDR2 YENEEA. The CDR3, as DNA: TGTGCCAGCAGCTCACCAGGGGGGCAATACTATGGCTACACCTTC. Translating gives CASSSPGGQYYGYTF.

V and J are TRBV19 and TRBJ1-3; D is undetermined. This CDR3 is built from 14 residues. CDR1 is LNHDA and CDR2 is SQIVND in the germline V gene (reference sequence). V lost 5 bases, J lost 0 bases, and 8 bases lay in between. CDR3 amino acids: CASSPGRSGNTIYF. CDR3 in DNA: TGTGCCAGTAGTCCCGGTCGCTCTGGAAACACCATATATTTT.

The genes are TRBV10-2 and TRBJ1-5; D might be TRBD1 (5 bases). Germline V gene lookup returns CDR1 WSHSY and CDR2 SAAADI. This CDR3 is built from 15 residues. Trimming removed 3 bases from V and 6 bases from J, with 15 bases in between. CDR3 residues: CASSDPAGAVQPQHF. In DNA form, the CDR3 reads TGCGCCAGCAGTGACCCGGCCGGGGCCGTTCAGCCCCAGCATTTT.

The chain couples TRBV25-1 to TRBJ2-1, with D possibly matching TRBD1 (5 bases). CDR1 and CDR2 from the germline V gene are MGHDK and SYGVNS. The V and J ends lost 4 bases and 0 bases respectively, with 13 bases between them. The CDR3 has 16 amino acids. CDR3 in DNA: TGTGCCAGCAGTGGATTGACAGCGAGCTCCTACAATGAGCAGTTCTTC. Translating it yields CASSGLTASSYNEQFF.

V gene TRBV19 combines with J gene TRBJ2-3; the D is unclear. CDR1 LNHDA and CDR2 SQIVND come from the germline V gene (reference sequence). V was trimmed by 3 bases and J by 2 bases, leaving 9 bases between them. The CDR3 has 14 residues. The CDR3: CASSIGDLTDTQYF. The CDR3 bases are TGTGCCAGTAGTATTGGGGATCTCACAGATACGCAGTATTTT.

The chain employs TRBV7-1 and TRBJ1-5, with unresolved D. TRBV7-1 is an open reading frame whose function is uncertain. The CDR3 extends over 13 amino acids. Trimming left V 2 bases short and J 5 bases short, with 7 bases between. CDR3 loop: CASSSRADQPQHF. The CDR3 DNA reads TGTGCCAGCAGCTCAAGGGCTGATCAGCCCCAGCATTTT.

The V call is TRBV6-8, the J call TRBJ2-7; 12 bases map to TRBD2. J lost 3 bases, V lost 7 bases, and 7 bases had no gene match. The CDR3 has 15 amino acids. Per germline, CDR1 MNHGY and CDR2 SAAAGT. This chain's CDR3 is CASISWTSGNYEQYF. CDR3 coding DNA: TGTGCCAGCATATCCTGGACTAGCGGGAACTACGAGCAGTACTTC.

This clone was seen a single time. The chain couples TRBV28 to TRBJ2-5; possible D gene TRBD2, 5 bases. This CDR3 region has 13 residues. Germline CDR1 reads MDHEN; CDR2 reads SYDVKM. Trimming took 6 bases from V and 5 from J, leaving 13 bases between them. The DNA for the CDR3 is TGTGCCAGCAGCTTCGTCCGAGGGGAGACCCAGTACTTC. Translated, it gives CASSFVRGETQYF.

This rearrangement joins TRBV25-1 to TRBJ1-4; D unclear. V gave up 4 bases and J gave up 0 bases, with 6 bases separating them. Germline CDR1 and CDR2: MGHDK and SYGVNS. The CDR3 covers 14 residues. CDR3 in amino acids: CASSALSTNEKLFF. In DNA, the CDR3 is TGTGCCAGCAGTGCCCTATCAACTAATGAAAAACTGTTTTTT.

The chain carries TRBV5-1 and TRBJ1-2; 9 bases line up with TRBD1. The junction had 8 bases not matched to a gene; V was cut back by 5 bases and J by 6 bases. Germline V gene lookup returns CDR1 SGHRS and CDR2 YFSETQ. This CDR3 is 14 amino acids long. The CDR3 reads CASRLRDRVDGYTF. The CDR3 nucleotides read TGCGCCAGCAGATTACGGGACAGGGTCGATGGCTACACCTTC. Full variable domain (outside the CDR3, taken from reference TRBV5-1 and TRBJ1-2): KAGVTQTPRYLIKTRGQQVTLSCSPISGHRSVSWYQQTPGQGLQFLFEYFSETQRNKGNFPGRFSGRQFSNSRSEMNVSTLELGDSALYLCASRLRDRVDGYTFGSGTRLTVV.

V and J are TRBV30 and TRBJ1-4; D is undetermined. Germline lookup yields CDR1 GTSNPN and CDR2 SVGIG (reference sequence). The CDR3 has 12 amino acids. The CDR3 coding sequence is TGTGGTTTAGGCACTGGAGGTGAAAAACTGTTTTTT. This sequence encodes CGLGTGGEKLFF.

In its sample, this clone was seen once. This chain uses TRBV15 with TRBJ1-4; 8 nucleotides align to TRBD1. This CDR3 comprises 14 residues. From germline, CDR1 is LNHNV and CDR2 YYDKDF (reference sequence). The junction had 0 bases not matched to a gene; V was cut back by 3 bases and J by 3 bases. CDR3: CATSRDRANEKLFF. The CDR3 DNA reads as TGTGCCACCAGCAGGGACAGGGCTAATGAAAAACTGTTTTTT.

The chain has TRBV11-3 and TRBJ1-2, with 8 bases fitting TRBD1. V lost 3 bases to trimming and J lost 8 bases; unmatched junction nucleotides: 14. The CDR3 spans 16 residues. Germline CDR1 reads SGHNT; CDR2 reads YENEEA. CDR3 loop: CASSLSAGGVRWGYTF. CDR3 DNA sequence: TGTGCCAGCAGCTTGAGCGCAGGGGGCGTGAGGTGGGGCTACACCTTC. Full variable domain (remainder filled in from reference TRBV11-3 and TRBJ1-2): EAGVVQSPRYKIIEKKQPVAFWCNPISGHNTLYWYLQNLGQGPELLIRYENEEAVDDSQLPKDRFSAERLKGVDSTLKIQPAELGDSAVYLCASSLSAGGVRWGYTFGSGTRLTVV.